This TCR beta chain was recorded in a study of HIV-infected patients and healthy controls. cDNA was made from approximately 0.55 ug RNA using alpha and beta constant primers. Using multiplexing indices, alpha and beta chain libraries were generated apart by chain-specific third strand synthesis. TCRdb called the 5' RACE reads again in MiXCR, with one record for every CDR3 protein. Among roughly 7,800 distinct CDR3 sequences listed, around 9.3% were seen once. Trimming removed 4 bases from V and 3 bases from J; junction bases left unmatched: 2. Per germline, CDR1 DFQATT and CDR2 SNEGSKA (reference sequence). This CDR3 is built from 15 residues. Roughly three months, about 14 weeks, into antiretroviral therapy, follow-up blood was collected. Whole blood was used without fractionation, so all unsorted peripheral T cells were included. This clonotype was observed many times. The antigen is unknown. The study, taken as a whole, reports: Treated samples reflected only about three months of therapy, arguably too short to observe immune reconstitution. Diversity differences between study cohorts were not due to their slight age and sex differences.

This clonotype was sampled from an adult with HIV infection. J is TRBJ2-3 and V is TRBV20-1; 15 bases are a match to TRBD2. The sample consisted of blood, taken during antiretroviral therapy. The CDR3 sequence: CSATGTSGRTDTQYF. The DNA of the CDR3 is TGCAGTGCTACTGGGACTAGCGGGAGGACAGATACGCAGTATTTT.